This T cell receptor beta chain was documented in a study of cytomegalovirus exposure and HLA in healthy donors. CDR3 size: 15 residues. Unmatched junction bases numbered 1, after V lost 0 bases and J lost 4 bases. Germline CDR1 and CDR2: SGDLS and YYNGEE. Regarding this clone: Antigen: not known.

The study ran its PCR with 60 Vbeta and 13 Jbeta primers. Clones were sequenced by immunoSEQ multiplex PCR, and TCRdb holds only the in-frame ones, with some missing. The sample lists some 170,000 clones, around 75% occurring once. Study observations and caveats: Common viral pathogens (according to a later analysis) appeared linked to several of the most significant clusters. Reports credit the classifier with highly specific, highly sensitive diagnosis of cytomegalovirus status. The sole available immune exposure information was CMV serostatus. As a later analysis revealed, most CMV-associated TCR beta chains appeared HLA-restricted.

Specimen: PBMCs. The clonotype originates from a man between 18 and 35 years old in good health and CMV-seropositive. This sequence joins TRBV9 and TRBJ2-3; TRBD2 matches 11 bases. CDR3 nucleotide sequence: TGTGCCAGCAGCGTAGGGACTAGCGGGCCAGATACGCAGTATTTT. Its translation is CASSVGTSGPDTQYF.